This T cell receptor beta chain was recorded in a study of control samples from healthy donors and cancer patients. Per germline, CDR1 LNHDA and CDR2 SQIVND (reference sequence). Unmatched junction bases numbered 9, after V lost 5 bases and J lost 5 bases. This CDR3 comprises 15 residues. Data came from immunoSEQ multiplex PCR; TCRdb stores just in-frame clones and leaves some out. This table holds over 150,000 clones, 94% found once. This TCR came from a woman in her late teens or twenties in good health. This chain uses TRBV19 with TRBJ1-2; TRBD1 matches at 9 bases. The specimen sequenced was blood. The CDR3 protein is CASSVGQGYGYGYTF. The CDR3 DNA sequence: TGTGCCAGTAGTGTCGGACAGGGGTATGGGTATGGCTACACCTTC.